In this sample, the clone carrying this T cell receptor (beta chain) turned up a few times. Clones were read by immunoSEQ multiplex PCR, and TCRdb kept only the in-frame ones, dropping some. The sample records roughly 75,000 clones, more than 65% being singletons. These data are taken from a study of blood T cell repertoires in COVID-19. Study background: T cells, B-cell-depleted T cells, or PBMCs supplied cDNA or gDNA.

After removal of 4 bases from V and 2 bases from J, the junction contained 5 bases not matched to a gene. The CDR3 loop spans 14 amino acids. The germline V gene encodes CDR1 GTSNPN and CDR2 SVGIG (reference sequence). The sequenced sample was peripheral blood. The clonotype originates from a woman in her 70s with acute or convalescent COVID-19. This chain connects TRBV30 to TRBJ2-3; 8 nucleotides align to TRBD1. The CDR3 reads CAWMTGVLTDTQYF. CDR3 bases: TGTGCCTGGATGACAGGGGTTCTCACAGATACGCAGTATTTT. Full variable domain (rest looked up from reference TRBV30 and TRBJ2-3): SQTIHQWPATLVQPVGSPLSLECTVEGTSNPNLYWYRQAAGRGLQLLFYSVGIGQISSEVPQNLSASRPQDRQFILSSKKLLLSDSGFYLCAWMTGVLTDTQYFGPGTRLTVL.